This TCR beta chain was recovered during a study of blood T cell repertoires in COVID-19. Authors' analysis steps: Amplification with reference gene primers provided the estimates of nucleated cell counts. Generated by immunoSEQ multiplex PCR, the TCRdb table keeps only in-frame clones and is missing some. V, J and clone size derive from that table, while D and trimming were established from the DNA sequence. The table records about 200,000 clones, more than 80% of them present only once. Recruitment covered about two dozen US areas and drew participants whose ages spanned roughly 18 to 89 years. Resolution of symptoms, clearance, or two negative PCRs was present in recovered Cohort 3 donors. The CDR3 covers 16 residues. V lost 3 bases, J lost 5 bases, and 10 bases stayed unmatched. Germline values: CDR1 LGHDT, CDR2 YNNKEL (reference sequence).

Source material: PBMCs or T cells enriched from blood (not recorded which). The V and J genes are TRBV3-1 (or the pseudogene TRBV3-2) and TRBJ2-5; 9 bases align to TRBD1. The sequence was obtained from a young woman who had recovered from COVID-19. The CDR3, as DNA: TGTGCCAGCAGCCAGGGGACAGGGACCTATGGGGAGACCCAGTACTTC. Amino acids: CASSQGTGTYGETQYF.